This is a list of T cell receptor beta chains from one sample in a study of blood T cell repertoires in COVID-19. The protocol was immunoSEQ multiplex PCR, while the TCRdb copy is restricted to in-frame clones and leaves out a portion. The sample carries roughly 77,000 clones, 70% to 90% recorded once. The specimen was peripheral blood. The receptor source for this set is a woman older than 75 with active COVID-19. Both conserved end residues are part of each CDR3. The order of the fields is D gene, V gene, J gene, clone size, CDR3 protein, CDR3 DNA. A D gene is named only where the DNA matches it firmly. Size is omitted from some rows. Given values are once, few, many or a class for expanded clones.

-	TRBV24-1	TRBJ2-5	-	CATSDPGQGMGETQYF	TGTGCCACCAGTGACCCGGGGCAGGGGATGGGAGAGACCCAGTACTTC
-	TRBV5-4	TRBJ2-2	-	CASSAPSGNTGELFF	TGTGCCAGCAGCGCCCCCAGCGGGAACACCGGGGAGCTGTTTTTT
-	TRBV6-2/TRBV6-3	TRBJ2-5	-	CASSQQRGTQYF	TGTGCCAGCAGCCAACAACGGGGAACCCAGTACTTC
-	TRBV6-1	TRBJ1-4	-	CASSEAAGDRNEKLFF	TGTGCCAGCAGTGAAGCGGCGGGAGACAGGAATGAAAAACTGTTTTTT
-	TRBV6-5	TRBJ2-1	-	CASSLGNEQFF	TGTGCCAGCTCTCTCGGCAATGAGCAGTTCTTC
-	TRBV28	TRBJ2-1	-	CASSSQGAPGDEQFF	TGTGCCAGCAGTTCCCAAGGTGCGCCAGGGGATGAGCAGTTCTTC
TRBD1	TRBV6-6	TRBJ2-7	-	CASSYRDRVYEQYF	TGTGCCAGCAGTTACCGGGACAGGGTTTACGAGCAGTACTTC
-	TRBV27	TRBJ1-5	-	CASSSRQALEPQHF	TGTGCCAGCAGTTCGAGACAGGCTCTGGAGCCCCAGCATTTT
TRBD2	TRBV30	TRBJ2-5	-	CAWSVRGSGRIQETQYF	TGTGCCTGGAGTGTACGAGGCAGCGGGAGGATACAAGAGACCCAGTACTTC
-	TRBV5-4	TRBJ1-1	-	CASSLGVSETTEAFF	TGTGCCAGCAGCTTGGGGGTCAGCGAAACCACTGAAGCTTTCTTT
-	TRBV27	TRBJ2-7	-	CASSFLPSYEQYF	TGTGCCAGCAGTTTCCTCCCTTCCTACGAGCAGTACTTC
TRBD2	TRBV29-1	TRBJ2-5	-	CSARGGWSEEETQYF	TGCAGCGCCCGGGGGGGGTGGTCGGAGGAGGAGACCCAGTACTTC
-	TRBV28	TRBJ1-2	-	CASSLTPEGYTF	TGTGCCAGCAGTTTAACCCCCGAGGGCTACACCTTC
TRBD1	TRBV15	TRBJ1-5	-	CATSVDRGPEQPQHF	TGTGCCACCAGCGTCGATAGGGGGCCGGAGCAGCCCCAGCATTTT
-	TRBV4-1	TRBJ1-5	few	CASSPDYREKGNQPQHF	TGCGCCAGCAGCCCCGACTATAGGGAGAAGGGCAATCAGCCCCAGCATTTT
-	TRBV5-8	TRBJ2-3	-	CASTPGGVRDTQYF	TGTGCCAGCACCCCCGGAGGAGTCAGGGATACGCAGTATTTT
TRBD2	TRBV20-1	TRBJ2-1	-	CSASRGRTRGNEQFF	TGCAGTGCTAGTAGGGGTCGGACTAGAGGCAATGAGCAGTTCTTC
TRBD1	TRBV10-3	TRBJ1-5	-	CAISEDRAQPQHF	TGTGCCATCAGTGAGGACAGGGCCCAGCCCCAGCATTTT
TRBD1	TRBV6-5	TRBJ1-3	-	CASRRQGITGNTIYF	TGTGCCAGCAGACGACAGGGTATAACTGGAAACACCATATATTTT
-	TRBV7-3	TRBJ1-1	-	CASSATGSTEAFF	TGTGCCAGCAGCGCCACAGGGTCCACTGAAGCTTTCTTT
-	TRBV4-1	TRBJ2-7	few	CASSQGLVSDYEQYF	TGCGCCAGCAGCCAAGGATTGGTGTCAGACTACGAGCAGTACTTC
-	TRBV5-5	TRBJ1-1	-	CASRGKVRGGTEAFF	TGTGCCAGCAGGGGAAAAGTGAGGGGAGGCACTGAAGCTTTCTTT
-	TRBV12-2	TRBJ2-7	once	CASRLATDYEQYF	TGTGCAAGTCGCTTAGCGACAGACTACGAGCAGTACTTC
-	TRBV9	TRBJ2-2	-	CASSAAVSARSGELFF	TGTGCCAGCAGCGCCGCGGTGAGCGCCCGGTCCGGGGAGCTGTTTTTT
-	TRBV6-5	TRBJ2-5	-	CASGGETQYF	TGTGCCAGCGGGGGGGAGACCCAGTACTTC
TRBD2	TRBV6-2/TRBV6-3	TRBJ2-1	few	CASSPRTSGSTHNEQFF	TGTGCCAGCAGTCCGAGGACTAGCGGGAGCACCCACAATGAGCAGTTCTTC
-	TRBV28	TRBJ1-1	-	CASSSDHRRLAFF	TGTGCCAGCAGCTCCGACCACAGGCGGCTCGCTTTCTTT
TRBD1	TRBV7-2	TRBJ1-5	-	CASSPGTGGLNQPQHF	TGTGCCAGCAGCCCAGGGACAGGGGGCCTCAATCAGCCCCAGCATTTT
TRBD2	TRBV5-6	TRBJ2-7	-	CASSSPGGVAGGFSYEQYF	TGTGCCAGCAGCTCCCCCGGGGGGGTAGCGGGAGGCTTCTCCTACGAGCAGTACTTC
-	TRBV30	TRBJ1-5	-	CAWSVMENQPQHF	TGTGCCTGGAGTGTAATGGAGAATCAGCCCCAGCATTTT
TRBD1	TRBV2	TRBJ2-1	-	CASSASRDRGRSYNEQFF	TGTGCCAGCAGCGCGTCCCGGGACAGGGGAAGGTCCTACAATGAGCAGTTCTTC
TRBD2	TRBV9	TRBJ2-2	-	CASSVTIAGVGAGELFF	TGTGCCAGCAGCGTCACGATAGCGGGAGTTGGCGCCGGGGAGCTGTTTTTT
TRBD2	TRBV28	TRBJ2-4	-	CASSPLAGRAKNIQYF	TGTGCCAGCAGTCCTCTAGCGGGGAGAGCCAAAAACATTCAGTACTTC
-	TRBV28	TRBJ1-1	-	CASRIRDNMNTEAFF	TGTGCCAGCAGGATTAGGGACAACATGAACACTGAAGCTTTCTTT
TRBD1	TRBV29-1	TRBJ1-1	-	CSAAGTGLNTEAFF	TGCAGCGCAGCCGGGACAGGGCTGAACACTGAAGCTTTCTTT
TRBD2	TRBV5-4	TRBJ2-3	-	CASSRLAGGSTDTQYF	TGTGCCAGCAGCCGTCTGGCGGGAGGGAGCACAGATACGCAGTATTTT
TRBD2	TRBV5-6	TRBJ2-5	-	CASSGLAGGEGQETQYF	TGTGCCAGCAGTGGACTAGCGGGAGGGGAAGGGCAAGAGACCCAGTACTTC
TRBD2	TRBV28	TRBJ2-2	-	CASSFGGYTGELFF	TGTGCCAGCAGTTTCGGGGGGTACACCGGGGAGCTGTTTTTT
-	TRBV9	TRBJ2-7	-	CASSVAVGQPYEQYF	TGTGCCAGCAGCGTAGCCGTAGGACAACCCTACGAGCAGTACTTC
-	TRBV7-2	TRBJ2-7	few	CASSLELAFSYEQYF	TGTGCCAGCAGCTTAGAACTAGCTTTCTCCTACGAGCAGTACTTC
TRBD2	TRBV6-4	TRBJ2-3	-	CASSRLAGTTTDTQYF	TGTGCCAGCAGTCGGCTAGCGGGTACTACCACAGATACGCAGTATTTT
-	TRBV24-1	TRBJ2-1	-	CATSDLAASFHKVGEQFF	TGTGCCACCAGTGATTTGGCGGCTAGCTTCCATAAGGTTGGTGAGCAGTTCTTC
TRBD1	TRBV4-1	TRBJ1-2	-	CASSQMTSDRVGIGYGYTF	TGCGCCAGCAGCCAAATGACATCGGACAGGGTAGGGATAGGATATGGCTACACCTTC
TRBD1	TRBV28	TRBJ1-4	-	CASSLRTPRDSNEKLFF	TGTGCCAGCAGTTTACGCACCCCCCGGGACAGTAATGAAAAACTGTTTTTT
TRBD2	TRBV5-1	TRBJ2-2	-	CASSLVPGLALTGELFF	TGCGCCAGCAGCTTGGTCCCGGGACTAGCGCTTACCGGGGAGCTGTTTTTT
TRBD2	TRBV10-3	TRBJ2-3	-	CAISEEPSGSLVQYF	TGTGCCATCAGTGAGGAGCCTAGCGGGAGTCTGGTGCAGTATTTT
-	TRBV12-5	TRBJ2-7	-	CASGMDSYEQYF	TGTGCTAGTGGTATGGACAGCTACGAGCAGTACTTC
-	TRBV4-2	TRBJ2-5	once	CASSPMPRETQYF	TGTGCCAGCAGCCCTATGCCTCGGGAGACCCAGTACTTC